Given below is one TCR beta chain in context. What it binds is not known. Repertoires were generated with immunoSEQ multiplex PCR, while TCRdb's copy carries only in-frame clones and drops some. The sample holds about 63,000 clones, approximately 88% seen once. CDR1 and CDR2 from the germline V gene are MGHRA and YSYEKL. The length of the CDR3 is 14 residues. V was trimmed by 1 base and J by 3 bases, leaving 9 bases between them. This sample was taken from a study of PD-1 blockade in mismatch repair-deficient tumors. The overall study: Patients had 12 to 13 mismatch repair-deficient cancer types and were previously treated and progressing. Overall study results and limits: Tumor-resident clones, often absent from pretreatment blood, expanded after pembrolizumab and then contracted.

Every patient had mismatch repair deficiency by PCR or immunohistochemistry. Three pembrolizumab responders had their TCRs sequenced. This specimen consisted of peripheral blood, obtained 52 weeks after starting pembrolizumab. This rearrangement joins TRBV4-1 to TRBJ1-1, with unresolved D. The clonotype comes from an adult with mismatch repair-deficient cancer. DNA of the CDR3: TGCGCCAGCAGCCAAGGCCAGCCCCACACTGAAGCTTTCTTT. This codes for CASSQGQPHTEAFF.